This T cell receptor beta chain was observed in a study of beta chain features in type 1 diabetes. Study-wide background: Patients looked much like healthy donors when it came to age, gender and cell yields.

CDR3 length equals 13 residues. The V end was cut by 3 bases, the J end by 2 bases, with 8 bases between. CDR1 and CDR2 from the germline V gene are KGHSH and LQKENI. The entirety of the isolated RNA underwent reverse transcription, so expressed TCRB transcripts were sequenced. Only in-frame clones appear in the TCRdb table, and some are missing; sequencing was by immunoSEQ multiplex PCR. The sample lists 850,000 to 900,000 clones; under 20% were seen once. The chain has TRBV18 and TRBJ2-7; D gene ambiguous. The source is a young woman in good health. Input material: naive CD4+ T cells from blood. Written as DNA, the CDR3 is TGTGCCAGCTCACCGGTAGAAACCTACGAGCAGTACTTC. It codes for CASSPVETYEQYF.